A single sample gave rise to the 15 T cell receptor beta chains below, sequenced in a study of T-cell reconstitution after alpha-beta-depleted transplantation in children. Unique molecular identifiers were incorporated during preparation of the TCRbeta library. Each CDR3 protein gets one entry after TCRdb re-called the PCR reads with MiXCR. The sample holds fewer than 120,000 distinct CDR3 sequences, approximately 10% seen once. The sample here was PBMCs from the stem cell graft donor, taken from the stem cell graft. These receptors originate from a human donor who donated a stem cell graft to a child with acute lymphoblastic leukemia.

This clonotype was recorded many times. J is TRBJ1-1 and V is TRBV6-2 or TRBV6-3, with unresolved D. CDR1 and CDR2 (germline): MNHEY, SVGEGT. CDR3 length: 15 residues. Trimming removed 2 bases from V and 6 bases from J, with 16 bases in between. CDR3 DNA: TGTGCCAGCAGTTACGCCGCGACCCCGACTCCTGAAGCTTTCTTT. Protein: CASSYAATPTPEAFF.

This clonotype has at least ten counts. The genes are TRBV29-1 and TRBJ2-5, with D possibly matching TRBD2 (6 bases). The CDR3 extends over 13 amino acids. The V gene's germline CDR1 is SQVTM and CDR2 ANQGSEA. With 5 bases removed from V and 2 bases from J, the gap between germline ends came to 12 bases. This CDR3 is CSVPSALQETQYF. In nucleotides, the CDR3 is TGCAGCGTTCCTAGCGCCCTACAAGAGACCCAGTACTTC.

This clonotype occurred many times. This sequence joins TRBV15 and TRBJ2-1; D is possibly TRBD1 (6 bases). CDR3 size: 17 residues. The germline V gene has CDR1 LNHNV and CDR2 YYDKDF (reference sequence). The ends were cut back, 3 bases at V and 2 bases at J, with 17 bases in the middle. The CDR3 reads CATSRDSAQGTYNEQFF. CDR3 in DNA: TGTGCCACCAGCAGGGACAGCGCGCAAGGCACCTACAATGAGCAGTTCTTC.

This clonotype was seen once. CDR3 residues: CASTLLARPVIWGNTIYF. The CDR3 nucleotides are TGTGCCAGCACTCTCCTAGCCCGGCCGGTAATATGGGGAAACACCATATATTTT. The rearrangement uses TRBV21-1 and TRBJ1-3. TRBV21-1 is given as a pseudogene. The CDR3 runs 18 residues.

Ten or more counts support this clonotype. This chain connects TRBV20-1 to TRBJ1-5, with D unresolved. Trimming left V 3 bases short and J 0 bases short, with 9 bases between. Germline CDR1 and CDR2: DFQATT and SNEGSKA (reference sequence). The CDR3 runs 14 residues. CDR3 bases: TGCAGTGCTAGGGGAGGGAATAGCAATCAGCCCCAGCATTTT. The encoded protein is CSARGGNSNQPQHF.

This clonotype was observed many times. The V call is TRBV7-6, the J call TRBJ2-4; tentative D call: TRBD1 (5 bases). CDR1 is SGHVS, CDR2 FNYEAQ, per germline. The V and J ends lost 1 base and 1 base respectively, with 11 bases between them. This CDR3 comprises 16 residues. The CDR3, as DNA: TGTGCCAGCAGCTTAGGCCAGGGTCGGGCCAAAAACATTCAGTACTTC. This sequence encodes CASSLGQGRAKNIQYF.

The sample holds many counts of this clonotype. J is TRBJ1-5 and V is TRBV4-1; D is perhaps TRBD1 (6 bases). Germline CDR1 MGHRA, CDR2 YSYEKL. V lost 1 base and J lost 3, with 16 bases in between. This CDR3 has 17 amino acids. The CDR3 DNA follows: TGCGCCAGCAGCCAAGGCGGGGGGGGCCACCTCAATCAGCCCCAGCATTTT. Its translation is CASSQGGGGHLNQPQHF.

This clonotype was counted many times. The rearrangement uses TRBV27 and TRBJ2-2, with a possible D match to TRBD1 (5 bases). Looked up from germline, CDR1 is MNHEY and CDR2 is SMNVEV (reference sequence). V lost 4 bases and J 1 base, leaving 10 bases between the germline ends. CDR3 length: 15 residues. The CDR3 nucleotides are TGTGCCAGCAGTTCCATGCAGGGGAACACCGGGGAGCTGTTTTTT. This translates into CASSSMQGNTGELFF.

Many counts were recorded for this clonotype. The gene calls are TRBV3-1 and TRBJ2-5, with no clear D. The CDR3 has 13 amino acids. Germline V gene lookup returns CDR1 LGHDT and CDR2 YNNKEL (reference sequence). Deletions cut 0 bases from V and 3 bases from J, with 5 bases between. CDR3 loop: CASSQDGEETQYF. CDR3 in DNA: TGTGCCAGCAGCCAAGATGGGGAAGAGACCCAGTACTTC.

The chain has TRBV6-2 or TRBV6-3 and TRBJ1-5; TRBD1 aligns across 9 bases. The germline CDR1 and CDR2 sequences are MNHEY and SVGEGT. Trimming at V came to 2 bases and at J to 3 bases, leaving 11 bases not matched to a gene. CDR3 length: 18 residues. The CDR3 loop reads CASSYNIRTGGTNQPQHF. The CDR3 DNA is TGTGCCAGCAGTTACAACATTCGAACAGGGGGCACCAATCAGCCCCAGCATTTT.

This clonotype was counted many times. This chain's CDR3 is CASSFGNPSYNEQFF. In DNA form, the CDR3 reads TGTGCCAGCAGTTTCGGGAACCCCTCCTACAATGAGCAGTTCTTC. The chain is built from TRBV12-3 or TRBV12-4 and TRBJ2-1; maybe TRBD2 (5 bases). Trimming took off 3 bases at V and 0 bases at J, with 9 bases between the two ends. The CDR3 runs to 15 residues.

This clonotype was detected ten times or more. The chain is built from TRBV20-1 and TRBJ1-6; D remains unclear. From germline, CDR1 is DFQATT and CDR2 SNEGSKA (reference sequence). This CDR3 has 15 amino acids. Deletions cut 3 bases from V and 5 bases from J, with 14 bases between. The CDR3 is CSASPRGRDNSPLHF. For the CDR3, the DNA is TGCAGTGCTAGCCCTCGTGGACGGGATAATTCACCCCTCCACTTT.

This clonotype was seen ten or more times. The J gene is TRBJ1-5, the V gene TRBV28; D remains unclear. CDR1 is MDHEN, CDR2 SYDVKM, per germline. The V end was cut by 7 bases, the J end by 2 bases, with 9 bases between. This CDR3 comprises 13 residues. The CDR3 sequence: CASTSGGNQPQHF. Here the CDR3 DNA reads TGTGCCAGCACCAGCGGGGGCAATCAGCCCCAGCATTTT.

This clonotype appeared many times. V usage is TRBV14 and J usage is TRBJ2-7; D possibly corresponds to TRBD1 (6 bases). Germline CDR1 is SGHDN and CDR2 is FVKESK. V shed 4 bases and J shed 0 bases, with 10 bases lying between them. The CDR3 runs 14 residues. The CDR3 region has the DNA TGTGCCAGCAGCCCGGACAGCGACTCCTACGAGCAGTACTTC. Residues: CASSPDSDSYEQYF.

The DNA for the CDR3 is TGCAGTGCTCGCCTACAGGGGACGTGGGGAAGTTCTGGAAACACCATATATTTT. Translated: CSARLQGTWGSSGNTIYF. The gene calls are TRBV20-1 and TRBJ1-3, with 7 nucleotides matching TRBD1. CDR1 DFQATT and CDR2 SNEGSKA come from the germline V gene (reference sequence). Trimming at V came to 5 bases and at J to 1 base, leaving 17 bases not matched to a gene. The CDR3 totals 18 residues.